A selection of T cell receptor beta chains follows, all from one sample in a study of OX40 agonist ivuxolimab in advanced cancers. The assay was immunoSEQ multiplex PCR, and TCRdb's table has in-frame clones only and misses some. The table includes tens of thousands of clones, about 81% detected once. Sequenced material: CD4+ or CD8+ T cells sorted from blood, taken in a trial of the OX40 agonist ivuxolimab. Source of these receptors: an adult with an advanced solid tumor such as melanoma, head and neck, liver or kidney cancer. Both conserved end residues are part of each CDR3. D genes are given only for firm matches. Clone size is not always given. Where it is, it says once, few, many or a class for expanded clones.

cdr3_nt cdr3_aa j_call d_call v_call clone_size
TGCAGCGTAATCCCCGGGAGTAGGTCCTACAATGAGCAGTTCTTC CSVIPGSRSYNEQFF TRBJ2-1 NA TRBV29-1 NA
TGTGCCACCAGCAGATCGGGGTCCGTGGGGGGTCGAGAGCAGTACTTC CATSRSGSVGGREQYF TRBJ2-7 NA TRBV15 NA
TGTGCCAGCAGCCCGACAGGTCCCGGGGAGCTGTTTTTT CASSPTGPGELFF TRBJ2-2 NA TRBV7-9 NA
TGTGCCAGCAGTTCCCCAGGATTACTGAACACTGAAGCTTTCTTT CASSSPGLLNTEAFF TRBJ1-1 NA TRBV28 few
TGTGCCAGCAGTGAATCTGGAGCTAGCGCCGGAGCCAATACGCAGTATTTT CASSESGASAGANTQYF TRBJ2-3 NA TRBV25-1 NA
TGTGCCACCCTAGCGGAGCCAACCTACAATGAGCAGTTCTTC CATLAEPTYNEQFF TRBJ2-1 TRBD2 TRBV10-3 NA
TGCGCCAGCAGCCAAGATGGTCAGATCACAGATACGCAGTATTTT CASSQDGQITDTQYF TRBJ2-3 NA TRBV4-3 NA
TGTGCCAGCAGTGCCCTTTCCACCCGCGGGACCACAGATACGCAGTATTTT CASSALSTRGTTDTQYF TRBJ2-3 NA TRBV25-1 NA
TGTGCCAGCAGATCGGGGGCTTCCGCTGAAGCTTTCTTT CASRSGASAEAFF TRBJ1-1 NA TRBV6-5 NA
TGTGCCAGCAGTGGGGGACATTCTACTGAAGCTTTCTTT CASSGGHSTEAFF TRBJ1-1 NA TRBV28 once
TGTGCCAGCTCGTACACAGGGTCCATTTCCAACGAGCAGTACTTC CASSYTGSISNEQYF TRBJ2-7 NA TRBV18 NA
TGTGCCAGCAGTTTAGCGGGAGTTAACACAGATACGCAGTATTTT CASSLAGVNTDTQYF TRBJ2-3 TRBD2 TRBV28 NA
TGTGCCAGCAGTTTTATCCAGGGCTACAGCTACACCTTC CASSFIQGYSYTF TRBJ1-2 NA TRBV28 NA
TGTGCCATCAGACCGGGACAGGGCCTTCATGAGCAGTTCTTC CAIRPGQGLHEQFF TRBJ2-1 TRBD1 TRBV10-3 NA
TGCGCCAGCAGCCGCGACGAAAACTATGGCTACACCTTC CASSRDENYGYTF TRBJ1-2 NA TRBV4-1 NA
TGTGCCAGCAGTTTTTTTTCCCGACAGTCTGGAAACACCATATATTTT CASSFFSRQSGNTIYF TRBJ1-3 NA TRBV28 NA
TGTGCCAGCAGCCCGGAAAACTCCTACAATGAGCAGTTCTTC CASSPENSYNEQFF TRBJ2-1 NA TRBV7-9 NA
TGTGCCAGCAGTTCCCTAGCGGGAGTGAGCAATGAGCAGTTCTTC CASSSLAGVSNEQFF TRBJ2-1 TRBD2 TRBV7-2 NA
TGTGCCACCAGCACCTCCGGGAGGAACACTGAAGCTTTCTTT CATSTSGRNTEAFF TRBJ1-1 NA TRBV15 NA
TGCGCCAGCAGCCTCTTAATCACCGGGGAGCTGTTTTTT CASSLLITGELFF TRBJ2-2 NA TRBV5-1 NA
TGCGCCAGCAGCGGGACCCCTAGAGGCACTGAAGCTTTCTTT CASSGTPRGTEAFF TRBJ1-1 NA TRBV5-1 NA
TGTGCCAGCAGGCCAGCGGGCACAGATACGCAGTATTTT CASRPAGTDTQYF TRBJ2-3 NA TRBV6-9 NA
TGTGCCAGCAGCCCTGGTATGGGGGAGCTGTTTTTT CASSPGMGELFF TRBJ2-2 NA TRBV5-6 NA
TGTGCCAGCAGCATCGGGACAGGGGGGACCACTGAAGCTTTCTTT CASSIGTGGTTEAFF TRBJ1-1 TRBD1 TRBV5-5 NA
TGCGCCAGCAGCTTTCGGGGCGGGGAGCTGTTTTTT CASSFRGGELFF TRBJ2-2 NA TRBV5-1 NA
TGTGCCATCAGTGAGTCGATTAGGGGGGCAGGGTACGAGCAGTACTTC CAISESIRGAGYEQYF TRBJ2-7 NA TRBV10-3 NA